These 21 T cell receptor beta chains were all obtained from the same sample, sequenced in a study of T cells after yellow fever vaccination. TCRdb recomputed calls from the 5' RACE reads with MiXCR, one row per CDR3 protein. Here the sample spans some 350,000 distinct CDR3 sequences, 6.2% being singletons. The sample in question was PBMCs, obtained 5 days after the yellow fever booster vaccination. The receptors originated from a man under 40 who received the YFV17D yellow fever vaccine.

In its sample, this clonotype was seen many times. The chain is built from TRBV5-5 and TRBJ2-7, with a tentative D call TRBD1 (7 bases). The CDR3 is 15 residues long. In germline, CDR1 is SGHKS, CDR2 YYEKEE (reference sequence). Between the trimmed V and J ends, which lost 6 bases and 0 bases, there was a span of 16 bases. CDR3 in DNA: TGTGCCAGCAACCCACAGGGGACTTACTCCTACGAGCAGTACTTC. Residues: CASNPQGTYSYEQYF.

This clonotype was seen more than once but under ten times. At one end the junction does not follow the germline gene, possibly because of a read error. The chain combines TRBV5-4 with TRBJ1-1; D may be TRBD1 (6 bases). Looked up from germline, CDR1 is SGHNT and CDR2 is YYREEE (reference sequence). The CDR3 runs 12 residues. The CDR3 spells CASSLVTGRPIF. The CDR3 bases are TGTGCCAGCAGCTTGGTAACAGGGAGGCCTATCTTT.

This clonotype was observed a handful of times. This chain joins TRBV27 and TRBJ1-2, with D possibly TRBD1 on 6 matching bases. V was trimmed by 6 bases and J by 7 bases, leaving 18 bases between them. CDR3 length: 14 amino acids. Germline assignment: CDR1 MNHEY and CDR2 SMNVEV (reference sequence). The CDR3 here is CASSTLDSSGGYTF. The CDR3 bases are TGTGCCAGCAGCACCCTGGACAGCAGCGGTGGCTACACCTTC.

This clonotype was detected ten times or more. The chain is built from TRBV11-1 and TRBJ2-2, with D perhaps assigned TRBD1 or TRBD2 (6 bases each). Germline V lookup: CDR1 SGHAT, CDR2 FQDESV (reference sequence). The CDR3 extends over 18 amino acids. V lost 3 bases and J 4 bases, leaving 21 bases between the germline ends. CDR3 sequence (DNA): TGTGCCAGCAGCTTGGGGGCTCTGCGGGATGAGCGCACCGGGGAGCTGTTTTTT. It codes for CASSLGALRDERTGELFF.

V gene TRBV7-9 combines with J gene TRBJ2-7; 16 nucleotides agree with TRBD2. Germline loops: CDR1 SEHNR, CDR2 FQNEAQ (reference sequence). This CDR3 has 17 residues. Losses at the gene ends were 3 bases for V and 3 bases for J; bases not matched to a gene: 5. The CDR3, as DNA: TGTGCCAGCAGCTTTGGGACTAGCGGGAGGGCCGTCTACGAGCAGTACTTC. Amino acids: CASSFGTSGRAVYEQYF.

This clonotype came up many times. The chain recombines TRBV29-1 with TRBJ2-7; D is undetermined. Per the germline V gene, CDR1 is SQVTM and CDR2 is ANQGSEA. This CDR3 contains 12 residues. V was clipped by 5 bases and J by 3 bases, with 11 bases between them. The CDR3, as DNA: TGCAGCGTTCCGGGTCCTTTCTACGAGCAGTACTTC. Translation: CSVPGPFYEQYF.

J is TRBJ2-7 and V is TRBV5-6; a possible D gene is TRBD2 (6 bases). This CDR3 region has 13 residues. Germline CDR1 and CDR2: SGHDT and YYEEEE. Deletions cut 9 bases from V and 2 bases from J, with 15 bases between. DNA for the CDR3: TGTGCCATCAGTGGCGGGATAACCTACGAGCAGTACTTC. Its protein product is CAISGGITYEQYF.

The rearrangement joins TRBV11-1 to TRBJ2-1, with a tentative D call TRBD2 (6 bases). Deletions cut 2 bases from V and 0 bases from J, with 17 bases between. CDR3 length equals 18 residues. Germline loops: CDR1 SGHAT, CDR2 FQDESV (reference sequence). As DNA, the CDR3 is TGTGCCAGCAGCTTATTGTCTAGCGCGATGAGCTCCTACAATGAGCAGTTCTTC. The encoded protein is CASSLLSSAMSSYNEQFF. The whole variable domain, filled in from reference TRBV11-1 and TRBJ2-1, reads EAEVAQSPRYKITEKSQAVAFWCDPISGHATLYWYRQILGQGPELLVQFQDESVVDDSQLPKDRFSAERLKGVDSTLKIQPAELGDSAMYLCASSLLSSAMSSYNEQFFGPGTRLTVL.

The chain joins TRBV30 to TRBJ1-1; no clear D gene. The CDR3 is 13 amino acids. Trimming cost V 6 bases and J 1 base, with 12 bases left between them. Germline loops: CDR1 GTSNPN, CDR2 SVGIG (reference sequence). CDR3 DNA: TGTGCCTGCCGACACTCGGCGAACACTGAAGCTTTCTTT. Translated: CACRHSANTEAFF.

This chain links TRBV24-1 with TRBJ1-6, with D unclear. Trimming left V 5 bases short and J 8 bases short, with 12 bases between. Germline V gene lookup returns CDR1 KGHDR and CDR2 SFDVKD. This CDR3 spans 14 amino acids. CDR3 residues: CATSVNSDHSPLHF. The CDR3 DNA reads as TGTGCCACCAGTGTGAATTCAGACCATTCACCCCTCCACTTT.

This clonotype was detected only a few times. The chain is built from TRBV7-2 and TRBJ2-2; 12 bases agree with TRBD2. CDR1 SGHTA and CDR2 FQGNSA come from the germline V gene. The CDR3 is made up of 17 amino acids. J gave up 4 bases and V 5 bases, and 8 bases lay outside the gene matches. Written as DNA, the CDR3 is TGTGCCAGCAGCAACAGACTAGCGGGAGTTATCACCGGGGAGCTGTTTTTT. Translating gives CASSNRLAGVITGELFF.

The chain is built from TRBV15 and TRBJ2-3; D might be TRBD1 (6 bases). CDR3 length equals 16 residues. Germline CDR1 reads LNHNV; CDR2 reads YYDKDF (reference sequence). V dropped 0 bases and J dropped 1 base, with 11 bases sitting between them. In nucleotides, the CDR3 is TGTGCCACCAGCAGAGAACGACAGGCTCGCACAGATACGCAGTATTTT. Its translation: CATSRERQARTDTQYF.

This clonotype showed up many times. The rearrangement uses TRBV3-1 and TRBJ1-2; D is unclear. The germline gives CDR1 LGHDT, CDR2 YNNKEL (reference sequence). The CDR3 loop spans 16 amino acids. The V end was cut by 0 bases, the J end by 5 bases, with 16 bases between. CDR3 protein: CASSQDRVVFEYGYTF. As DNA, the CDR3 is TGTGCCAGCAGCCAAGATCGGGTAGTATTTGAATATGGCTACACCTTC.

This clonotype was seen a handful of times. This chain joins TRBV20-1 and TRBJ2-5; possibly TRBD1 for D (5 bases). Looked up from germline, CDR1 is DFQATT and CDR2 is SNEGSKA (reference sequence). Trimming shortened V by 7 bases and J by 5 bases, and 17 bases separated the two germline ends. This CDR3 is 13 amino acids long. The DNA for the CDR3 is TGCAGTGTTGTAAGGGGCGCGATGGAGACCCAGTACTTC. Amino acid sequence: CSVVRGAMETQYF.

This clonotype has a single count. It may be a read error: a sequence one base away is much more abundant. The rearrangement joins TRBV20-1 to TRBJ2-2, with 10 bases identical to TRBD1. Germline V gene sequence: CDR1 DFQATT, CDR2 SNEGSKA (reference sequence). The CDR3 has 14 amino acids. DNA of the CDR3: TGCAATGCGGGACAGGGGTTAGGCACCGGGGAGCTGTTTTTT. This encodes CNAGQGLGTGELFF.

Many counts were recorded for this clonotype. This chain connects TRBV10-3 to TRBJ2-1, with 12 bases that match TRBD2. This CDR3 contains 14 residues. The germline CDR1 and CDR2 sequences are ENHRY and SYGVKD. V shed 7 bases, J shed 15 bases, and the junction held 13 bases outside the gene matches. CDR3 residues: CAITSLAGGGAWFF. DNA of the CDR3: TGTGCCATCACGTCCCTAGCGGGAGGGGGAGCATGGTTCTTC.

There are a few counts of this clonotype. This chain links TRBV20-1 with TRBJ1-1; D uncertain. Trimming shortened V by 5 bases and J by 3 bases, and 7 bases separated the two germline ends. This CDR3 spans 11 amino acids. Germline CDR1 and CDR2: DFQATT and SNEGSKA (reference sequence). Here the CDR3 DNA reads TGCAGTGCTCAGACGGACACTGAAGCTTTCTTT. This encodes CSAQTDTEAFF.

The chain carries TRBV28 and TRBJ2-1; the D is unclear. The CDR3 runs to 15 residues. Trimming stripped 9 bases from V and 6 bases from J, with 21 bases between. Germline lookup yields CDR1 MDHEN and CDR2 SYDVKM. CDR3 nucleotide sequence: TGTGCCAGGGGCCCCGGGTTCTTCTGCTCCAATGAGCAGTTCTTC. Its translation is CARGPGFFCSNEQFF.

This clonotype was counted between two and nine times. The rearrangement uses TRBV25-1 and TRBJ2-2, with 8 bases matching TRBD1. CDR1 is MGHDK, CDR2 SYGVNS, per germline. V shed 0 bases and J 4 bases; nucleotides not matched to a gene: 10. This CDR3 comprises 18 residues. The DNA of the CDR3 is TGTGCCAGCAGTGAATATTCCGGGACAGGATACTTCACCGGGGAGCTGTTTTTT. Translated: CASSEYSGTGYFTGELFF.

This clonotype turned up a few times. CDR3 in DNA: TGCAGTGCTATCCCGGGACAGGAGGTGACGAAGCAGTACTTC. Its protein is CSAIPGQEVTKQYF. J is TRBJ2-7 and V is TRBV20-1, with TRBD1 matching over 8 bases. The CDR3 covers 14 residues. V shed 4 bases and J 8 bases; nucleotides not matched to a gene: 13. Germline CDR1 DFQATT, CDR2 SNEGSKA (reference sequence).

In this sample, this clonotype turned up many times. This chain connects TRBV3-1 to TRBJ2-7; 12 bases agree with TRBD1. V trimming: 6 bases; J trimming: 6 bases; junction bases outside the gene matches: 6. Germline V lookup: CDR1 LGHDT, CDR2 YNNKEL (reference sequence). The CDR3 has 14 residues. CDR3 nucleotides: TGTGCCAGCAGGGGACAGGGGGCATTCGGCGAGCAGTACTTC. Its protein is CASRGQGAFGEQYF.